What follows are 32 T cell receptor beta chains derived from one specimen sequenced in a study of blood T cell repertoires in COVID-19. Only in-frame clones appear in the TCRdb table, and some are missing; sequencing was by immunoSEQ multiplex PCR. There are approximately 400,000 clones in the sample; about 89% occur only once, and about 1.5% lies in the top ten. The source material was PBMCs or T cells enriched from blood (not recorded which). These TCRs come from a man aged 25 to 40 who had recovered from COVID-19.

The J gene is TRBJ1-2, the V gene TRBV5-5; 9 nucleotides match TRBD1. V dropped 4 bases and J dropped 6; count of bases not matched to a gene: 7. CDR1 and CDR2 from the germline V gene are SGHKS and YYEKEE (reference sequence). The CDR3 runs to 14 residues. The DNA of the CDR3 is TGTGCCAGCAGCCCCTACCGGGACAGGGATGGCTACACCTTC. It codes for CASSPYRDRDGYTF. Using reference TRBV5-5 and TRBJ1-2 for the parts outside the CDR3, the full variable domain is DAGVTQSPTHLIKTRGQQVTLRCSPISGHKSVSWYQQVLGQGPQFIFQYYEKEERGRGNFPDRFSARQFPNYSSELNVNALLLGDSALYLCASSPYRDRDGYTFGSGTRLTVV.

A single count supports this clone. V is TRBV5-4 and J is TRBJ1-2, with a weak D call TRBD1 (5 bases). This CDR3 comprises 13 residues. Germline V CDR1 and CDR2: SGHNT, YYREEE (reference sequence). The V end lost 4 bases, the J end lost 8 bases, and 15 bases lay between the germline ends. The CDR3 nucleotides read TGTGCCAGCAGCCGTACACAGGTCGACGGCTACACCTTC. It translates to CASSRTQVDGYTF.

This chain connects TRBV7-2 to TRBJ2-1; D perhaps matches TRBD2 (6 bases). The CDR3 totals 13 residues. CDR1 SGHTA and CDR2 FQGNSA come from the germline V gene. Trimming took 5 bases from V and 9 from J, leaving 14 bases between them. The CDR3 sequence is CASSLGLLTEQFF. In nucleotides, the CDR3 is TGTGCCAGCAGCCTGGGACTTCTAACTGAGCAGTTCTTC.

The J gene is TRBJ2-2, the V gene TRBV7-2; 11 positions match TRBD2. The J segment lost 6 bases and the V segment lost 2 bases, leaving 11 bases of the junction unmatched. Looked up from germline, CDR1 is SGHTA and CDR2 is FQGNSA. CDR3 length: 18 amino acids. CDR3 sequence: CASSLLASGGHTAGELFF. The CDR3 region has the DNA TGTGCCAGCAGCTTACTGGCTAGCGGGGGGCATACTGCCGGGGAGCTGTTTTTT.

The rearrangement links TRBV27 to TRBJ1-2; 10 positions agree with TRBD1. J was trimmed by 8 bases and V by 6 bases; bases with no gene match: 6. Germline values: CDR1 MNHEY, CDR2 SMNVEV (reference sequence). The length of the CDR3 is 13 residues. CDR3 protein: CASSGDRGNGYTF. As DNA, the CDR3 is TGTGCCAGCAGCGGGGACAGGGGAAACGGCTACACCTTC.

For this clone: The junction does not match germline at one end; this may be a read error. The chain is built from TRBV13 and TRBJ2-1; a weak D match, TRBD2 (7 bases). The CDR3 spans 13 residues. Germline CDR1 PRHDT, CDR2 FYEKMQ (reference sequence). The CDR3 DNA is TGTGCCGCTAGGGGGGGATCGTACAGTGAGCAGTTCTTC. This translates into CAARGGSYSEQFF.

V gene TRBV5-8 combines with J gene TRBJ2-7; 8 bases map to TRBD1. J was trimmed by 3 bases and V by 5 bases; bases with no gene match: 7. The germline CDR1 and CDR2 sequences are SGHTS and YDEGEE. This CDR3 comprises 14 residues. The CDR3 bases are TGTGCCAGCAGTCGGAGGACAGGGTACTACGAGCAGTACTTC. Translation gives CASSRRTGYYEQYF.

This chain links TRBV6-1 with TRBJ1-2, with unresolved D. CDR1 MNHNS and CDR2 SASEGT come from the germline V gene. Between the trimmed V and J ends, which lost 2 bases and 8 bases, there was a span of 15 bases. The CDR3 extends over 14 amino acids. CDR3 sequence (DNA): TGTGCCAGCAGTGAAAGTCCGACACCCCGAGGCTACACCTTC. Translating gives CASSESPTPRGYTF.

The chain couples TRBV7-9 to TRBJ2-5, with TRBD2 identical over 8 bases. This CDR3 region has 16 residues. In germline, CDR1 is SEHNR, CDR2 FQNEAQ (reference sequence). V dropped 0 bases and J dropped 7; count of bases not matched to a gene: 10. In nucleotides, the CDR3 is TGTGCCAGCAGCTTAGCCCCAGCGGGGGCACCCTCGACCCAGTACTTC. As protein: CASSLAPAGAPSTQYF.

The chain has TRBV19 and TRBJ1-1; 10 positions match TRBD1. This CDR3 contains 15 residues. In germline, CDR1 is LNHDA, CDR2 SQIVND (reference sequence). Trimming cost V 3 bases and J 10 bases; bases outside gene matches: 11. The CDR3 sequence is CASSIGGDRGPGAFF. The CDR3 region has the DNA TGTGCCAGTAGTATCGGAGGGGACAGGGGACCAGGAGCTTTCTTT.

The V call is TRBV4-3, the J call TRBJ2-1; TRBD2 matches 8 bases. The CDR3 is made up of 17 amino acids. V gave up 0 bases and J gave up 0 bases; unmatched junction bases: 4. The germline V gene encodes CDR1 LGHNA and CDR2 YSLEER. The CDR3 spells CASSQELAGGSYNEQFF. The CDR3 DNA reads as TGCGCCAGCAGCCAAGAGTTGGCGGGGGGCTCCTACAATGAGCAGTTCTTC.

The chain recombines TRBV9 with TRBJ2-6, with D tentatively TRBD1 (6 bases). V lost 4 bases to trimming and J lost 0 bases, with 11 bases between them. CDR1 SGDLS and CDR2 YYNGEE come from the germline V gene. This CDR3 spans 16 amino acids. DNA for the CDR3: TGTGCCAGCAGCTCCTACAGGGTCTCTGGGGCCAACGTCCTGACTTTC. Encoded protein: CASSSYRVSGANVLTF.

V and J are TRBV11-2 and TRBJ2-3, with a possible D match to TRBD2 (6 bases). The ends were cut back, 1 base at V and 3 bases at J, with 17 bases in the middle. The CDR3 spans 17 residues. The germline CDR1 and CDR2 sequences are SGHAT and FQNNGV. CDR3 in amino acids: CASSLGTWAGSTDTQYF. The CDR3 DNA is TGTGCCAGCAGCTTAGGAACTTGGGCGGGGTCAACAGATACGCAGTATTTT.

This clone occurred once. The chain combines TRBV2 with TRBJ2-5, with TRBD1 matching over 8 bases. V was clipped by 8 bases and J by 5 bases; unmatched bases: 13. The CDR3 has 15 amino acids. Germline CDR1 and CDR2: SNHLY and FYNNEI. The CDR3 nucleotides read TGTGCCAGCGATCGGAGGACAGGGTCAGGGGAGACCCAGTACTTC. This translates into CASDRRTGSGETQYF.

The rearrangement joins TRBV7-2 to TRBJ1-5; D unresolved. The V end lost 2 bases, the J end lost 0 bases, and 2 bases lay between the germline ends. In germline, CDR1 is SGHTA, CDR2 FQGNSA. The CDR3 has 13 residues. CDR3: CASSLRSNQPQHF. In DNA form, the CDR3 reads TGTGCCAGCAGCTTACGTAGCAATCAGCCCCAGCATTTT. The full variable domain, its missing parts supplied by reference TRBV7-2 and TRBJ1-5, is GAGVSQSPSNKVTEKGKDVELRCDPISGHTALYWYRQSLGQGLEFLIYFQGNSAPDKSGLPSDRFSAERTGGSVSTLTIQRTQQEDSAVYLCASSLRSNQPQHFGDGTRLSIL.

The rearrangement uses TRBV27 and TRBJ1-5; no clear D. Germline V gene data show CDR1 as MNHEY and CDR2 as SMNVEV (reference sequence). The CDR3 is made up of 14 amino acids. Trimming shortened V by 7 bases and J by 2 bases, and 12 bases separated the two germline ends. CDR3 in DNA: TGTGCCAGCACCGGTTTCCCCGGCAATCAGCCCCAGCATTTT. It specifies CASTGFPGNQPQHF.

The chain carries TRBV2 and TRBJ2-3; perhaps TRBD2 as D (6 bases). The ends were cut back, 4 bases at V and 9 bases at J, with 8 bases in the middle. The CDR3 has 11 residues. The germline V gene encodes CDR1 SNHLY and CDR2 FYNNEI. CDR3 in DNA: TGTGCCAGCAGTGCGGAGGGAACGCAGTATTTT. This translates into CASSAEGTQYF.

The genes are TRBV7-2 and TRBJ2-7, with TRBD1 matching over 10 bases. Germline assignment: CDR1 SGHTA and CDR2 FQGNSA. V lost 6 bases to trimming and J lost 2 bases; unmatched junction nucleotides: 10. The CDR3 contains 16 residues. CDR3 amino acids: CASRRIAGTGAYEQYF. The CDR3 region has the DNA TGTGCCAGCAGACGTATTGCGGGGACAGGGGCCTACGAGCAGTACTTC. The full variable domain, completed using reference TRBV7-2 and TRBJ2-7, is GAGVSQSPSNKVTEKGKDVELRCDPISGHTALYWYRQSLGQGLEFLIYFQGNSAPDKSGLPSDRFSAERTGGSVSTLTIQRTQQEDSAVYLCASRRIAGTGAYEQYFGPGTRLTVT.

This chain connects TRBV6-5 to TRBJ2-1; D perhaps matches TRBD1 (6 bases). Trimming took off 5 bases at V and 7 bases at J, with 12 bases between the two ends. This CDR3 spans 13 amino acids. Germline CDR1 and CDR2: MNHEY and SVGAGI. The CDR3 region has the DNA TGTGCCAGCAGTAACAGGGAGAGGAATGAGCAGTTCTTC. This codes for CASSNRERNEQFF.

The rearrangement joins TRBV5-1 to TRBJ2-3, with 11 bases that match TRBD2. Germline CDR1 SGHRS, CDR2 YFSETQ. The CDR3 runs to 15 residues. V lost 3 bases and J lost 7; bases outside the gene matches: 7. CDR3 bases: TGCGCCAGCAGCTACTCCGGGACTAGCGGAAATACGCAGTATTTT. The encoded protein is CASSYSGTSGNTQYF. Drawing the rest from reference TRBV5-1 and TRBJ2-3, the complete variable domain is KAGVTQTPRYLIKTRGQQVTLSCSPISGHRSVSWYQQTPGQGLQFLFEYFSETQRNKGNFPGRFSGRQFSNSRSEMNVSTLELGDSALYLCASSYSGTSGNTQYFGPGTRLTVL.

The gene calls are TRBV6-1 and TRBJ2-5, with a tentative D call TRBD1 (6 bases). Trimming pared 2 bases from V and 1 base from J, leaving 14 bases between. This CDR3 region has 16 residues. Germline V gene data show CDR1 as MNHNS and CDR2 as SASEGT. CDR3 region: CASSELRGSTQETQYF. DNA of the CDR3: TGTGCCAGCAGTGAATTAAGGGGGTCCACCCAAGAGACCCAGTACTTC.

This sequence joins TRBV5-1 and TRBJ1-5; D is perhaps TRBD1 (6 bases). In germline, CDR1 is SGHRS, CDR2 YFSETQ. The CDR3 loop spans 14 amino acids. The V and J ends lost 7 bases and 5 bases respectively, with 16 bases between them. Written as DNA, the CDR3 is TGCGCCAGCGCCGAGGGGCAGGGGCATCAGCCCCAGCATTTT. Protein: CASAEGQGHQPQHF.

The rearrangement uses TRBV6-1 and TRBJ1-2; no clear D gene. From germline, CDR1 is MNHNS and CDR2 SASEGT. V was shortened by 2 bases and J by 4 bases, with 14 bases between the two germline ends. This CDR3 has 15 amino acids. CDR3: CASSERWSEIYGYTF. CDR3 coding DNA: TGTGCCAGCAGTGAAAGGTGGTCGGAGATCTATGGCTACACCTTC.

The chain links TRBV9 to TRBJ2-7; TRBD1 aligns across 7 bases. CDR1 is SGDLS, CDR2 YYNGEE, per germline. The CDR3 contains 14 residues. V lost 4 bases and J lost 7; bases outside the gene matches: 11. In DNA, the CDR3 is TGTGCCAGCAGCCCCCGCAAAACAGGGGAAGAGCAGTACTTC. Its translation: CASSPRKTGEEQYF.

The genes are TRBV5-8 and TRBJ2-3; a weak D match, TRBD2 (5 bases). This CDR3 has 14 residues. Germline CDR1 is SGHTS and CDR2 is YDEGEE. V lost 7 bases and J 3 bases, leaving 15 bases between the germline ends. The CDR3 DNA is TGTGCCAGCCTAAACCCGGGGTGGACAGATACGCAGTATTTT. This gives the protein CASLNPGWTDTQYF.

CDR3 in DNA: TGTGCCACCAGCAGAGATTTGACCAGGGGCGGGGAGACCCAGTACTTC. Its protein product is CATSRDLTRGGETQYF. The V gene is TRBV15, the J gene TRBJ2-5; tentative D call: TRBD1 (6 bases). This CDR3 is 16 amino acids long. CDR1 is LNHNV and CDR2 is YYDKDF in the germline V gene (reference sequence). V lost 0 bases and J lost 5, with 16 bases in between.

This chain uses TRBV4-1 with TRBJ1-1; D possibly corresponds to TRBD1 (6 bases). CDR3 length: 14 residues. V was shortened by 3 bases and J by 1 base, with 9 bases between the two germline ends. Per the germline V gene, CDR1 is MGHRA and CDR2 is YSYEKL. CDR3 in amino acids: CASSQGAGNTEAFF. Written as DNA, the CDR3 is TGCGCCAGCAGCCAGGGGGCAGGGAACACTGAAGCTTTCTTT.

This clone was found once. This sample also contains other DNA sequences that code for the same CDR3. This chain uses TRBV12-3 or TRBV12-4 with TRBJ2-3, with D possibly TRBD2 on 6 matching bases. V lost 1 base and J lost 4, with 6 bases in between. This CDR3 is built from 13 residues. The CDR3 reads CASSLGGADTQYF. DNA for the CDR3: TGTGCCAGCAGTTTAGGGGGGGCAGATACGCAGTATTTT.

This chain links TRBV5-1 with TRBJ2-5, with unresolved D. There are 11 residues in the CDR3. Germline V gene data show CDR1 as SGHRS and CDR2 as YFSETQ. V lost 4 bases, J lost 2 bases, and 3 bases lay in between. This CDR3 is CASSTQETQYF. In nucleotides, the CDR3 is TGCGCCAGCAGCACTCAAGAGACCCAGTACTTC. The whole variable domain, remainder taken from reference TRBV5-1 and TRBJ2-5, is KAGVTQTPRYLIKTRGQQVTLSCSPISGHRSVSWYQQTPGQGLQFLFEYFSETQRNKGNFPGRFSGRQFSNSRSEMNVSTLELGDSALYLCASSTQETQYFGPGTRLLVL.

The chain has TRBV9 and TRBJ2-2, with TRBD2 identical over 7 bases. The CDR3 length is 16 residues. Germline assignment: CDR1 SGDLS and CDR2 YYNGEE. V gave up 3 bases and J gave up 4 bases; unmatched junction bases: 9. The DNA for the CDR3 is TGTGCCAGCAGCGCCACCAGCGGGGCGTTCACCGGGGAGCTGTTTTTT. Encoded protein: CASSATSGAFTGELFF.

The V and J genes are TRBV19 and TRBJ1-2; TRBD1 might be the D (5 bases). The germline V and J ends were trimmed by 9 bases and 5 bases, with 19 bases remaining between them. Germline V CDR1 and CDR2: LNHDA, SQIVND (reference sequence). The CDR3 is made up of 14 amino acids. CDR3 loop: CASQRAGSLYGYTF. The CDR3 DNA is TGTGCCAGCCAGAGAGCAGGGTCCTTGTATGGCTACACCTTC.

The rearrangement uses TRBV12-3 or TRBV12-4 and TRBJ1-1; D possibly corresponds to TRBD1 (5 bases). The CDR3 totals 13 residues. V lost 6 bases and J lost 4, with 12 bases in between. CDR3 bases: TGTGCCAGCAGCGGGGGGTTGAGCACTGAAGCTTTCTTT. Translation: CASSGGLSTEAFF.